The 6 T cell receptor beta chains reported below all come from one sample, sequenced in a study of cytomegalovirus exposure and HLA in healthy donors. Primers included in the PCR were 60 Vbeta and 13 Jbeta primers. Some clones are missing from TCRdb's copy, which holds only in-frame ones; the method was immunoSEQ multiplex PCR. The table records 100,000 to 120,000 clones, 75% to 90% of them present only once. What was sequenced was PBMCs. Receptors were obtained from a man aged 35 to 55 in good health and CMV-seronegative.

The rearrangement uses TRBV28 and TRBJ1-2, with TRBD1 matching over 8 bases. With V trimmed by 7 bases and J by 8 bases, 12 bases remained unmatched. This CDR3 contains 14 residues. The germline gives CDR1 MDHEN, CDR2 SYDVKM. CDR3 in amino acids: CASTRDRIFGGYTF. The CDR3, as DNA: TGTGCCAGCACCAGGGACAGGATTTTTGGCGGCTACACCTTC.

This sequence joins TRBV11-2 and TRBJ1-3; D perhaps matches TRBD1 (6 bases). The V gene's germline CDR1 is SGHAT and CDR2 FQNNGV. This CDR3 is built from 14 residues. The V end lost 3 bases, the J end lost 0 bases, and 6 bases lay between the germline ends. CDR3 bases: TGTGCCAGCAGCTTGGACAGCTCTGGAAACACCATATATTTT. This codes for CASSLDSSGNTIYF.

This clone occurred once. The chain has TRBV5-1 and TRBJ1-2, with D tentatively TRBD1 (5 bases). Trimming took 0 bases from V and 7 from J, leaving 10 bases between them. This CDR3 spans 13 amino acids. Germline-derived CDR1 and CDR2 are SGHRS and YFSETQ. The CDR3 reads CASSLAQGPGYTF. The CDR3 DNA is TGCGCCAGCAGCTTGGCCCAGGGCCCTGGCTACACCTTC.

The chain couples TRBV19 to TRBJ1-1; D is unclear. CDR1 LNHDA and CDR2 SQIVND come from the germline V gene (reference sequence). The ends were cut back, 11 bases at V and 1 base at J, with 8 bases in the middle. CDR3 length: 11 amino acids. The CDR3 nucleotides are TGTGCCGCTAGGAGGAACACTGAAGCTTTCTTT. Amino acid sequence: CAARRNTEAFF. Together with reference TRBV19 and TRBJ1-1, the CDR3 gives the full variable domain: DGGITQSPKYLFRKEGQNVTLSCEQNLNHDAMYWYRQDPGQGLRLIYYSQIVNDFQKGDIAEGYSVSREKKESFPLTVTSAQKNPTAFYLCAARRNTEAFFGQGTRLTVV.

The chain employs TRBV30 and TRBJ2-7; the D gene is possibly TRBD1 (6 bases). The V gene lost 5 bases and the J gene lost 5 bases, with 22 bases spanning the gap. This CDR3 spans 15 amino acids. Germline assignment: CDR1 GTSNPN and CDR2 SVGIG (reference sequence). The CDR3 DNA follows: TGTGCCTGGTACCAGCCCGGCAGGGGAGCTCACGAGCAGTACTTC. Its protein is CAWYQPGRGAHEQYF.

The rearrangement links TRBV19 to TRBJ1-5; tentative D call: TRBD1 (6 bases). In germline, CDR1 is LNHDA, CDR2 SQIVND (reference sequence). V was clipped by 3 bases and J by 6 bases, with 9 bases between them. This CDR3 contains 13 residues. CDR3 loop: CASSIQQGQPQHF. The CDR3, as DNA: TGTGCCAGTAGTATCCAACAGGGTCAGCCCCAGCATTTT.